This TCR beta chain was sequenced for a study of regulatory T cells in long-lasting Graves disease. General study points: Accuracy may have been reduced by the small sample size.

Described time point: newly diagnosed GD, antithyroid drugs for less than 3 months. Isolated PBMC RNA provided the starting material for the TCR library. This clonotype occurred a few times. What it binds is unknown. Both iRepertoire HTBI primers and Arm-PCR of CDR3 regions were used to build the TCR beta libraries. In TCRdb, the multiplex PCR reads were re-called with MiXCR into one record per CDR3 protein. In the table there are over 400,000 distinct CDR3 sequences, approximately 15% of which are singletons. Germline assignment: CDR1 LNHDA and CDR2 SQIVND (reference sequence). With 3 bases removed from V and 4 bases from J, the gap between germline ends came to 9 bases. The CDR3 has 13 residues. This sample also belongs to another study, concerning T cells in Graves' hyperthyroidism and ophthalmopathy. This second study says: Graves' hyperthyroidism showing no ophthalmopathy progression within 18 months was considered stable. Ophthalmopathy was predicted by the model a median of approximately six months ahead of onset.

The clonotype originates from a woman aged 45-65 years with Graves disease. The chain has TRBV19 and TRBJ1-1; TRBD1 is a possible D gene (6 bases). The sequencing here drew on peripheral blood mononuclear cells (PBMCs), taken at new diagnosis, from a patient treated with antithyroid drugs. CDR3 amino acids: CASSIEGGTEAFF. As DNA, the CDR3 is TGTGCCAGTAGTATTGAGGGGGGCACTGAAGCTTTCTTT.